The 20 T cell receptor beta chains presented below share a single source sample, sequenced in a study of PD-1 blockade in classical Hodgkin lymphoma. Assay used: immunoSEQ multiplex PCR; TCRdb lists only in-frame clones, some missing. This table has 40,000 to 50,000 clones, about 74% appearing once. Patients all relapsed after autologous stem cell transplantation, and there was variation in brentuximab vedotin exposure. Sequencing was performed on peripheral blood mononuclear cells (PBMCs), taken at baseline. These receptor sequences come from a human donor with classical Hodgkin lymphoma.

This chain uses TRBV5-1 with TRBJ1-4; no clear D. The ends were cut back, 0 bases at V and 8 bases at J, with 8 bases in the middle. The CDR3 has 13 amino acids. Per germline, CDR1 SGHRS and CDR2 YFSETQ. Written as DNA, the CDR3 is TGCGCCAGCAGCTTGGCCGGGAGGGAAAAACTGTTTTTT. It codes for CASSLAGREKLFF. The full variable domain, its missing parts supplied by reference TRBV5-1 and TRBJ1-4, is KAGVTQTPRYLIKTRGQQVTLSCSPISGHRSVSWYQQTPGQGLQFLFEYFSETQRNKGNFPGRFSGRQFSNSRSEMNVSTLELGDSALYLCASSLAGREKLFFGSGTQLSVL.

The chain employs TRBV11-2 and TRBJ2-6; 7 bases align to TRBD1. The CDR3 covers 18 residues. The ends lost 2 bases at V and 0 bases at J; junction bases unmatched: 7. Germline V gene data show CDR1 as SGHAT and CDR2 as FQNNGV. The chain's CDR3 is CASSLKTGADSGANVLTF. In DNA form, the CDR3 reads TGTGCCAGCAGCTTAAAAACAGGGGCGGACTCTGGGGCCAACGTCCTGACTTTC.

CDR3 nucleotide sequence: TGTGCCAGCAGTTACGGGACCTTCACTGAAGCTTTCTTT. Translation: CASSYGTFTEAFF. The chain employs TRBV6-5 and TRBJ1-1, with D maybe TRBD1 (5 bases). This CDR3 is 13 amino acids long. Germline values: CDR1 MNHEY, CDR2 SVGAGI. The V and J ends lost 2 bases and 4 bases respectively, with 8 bases between them.

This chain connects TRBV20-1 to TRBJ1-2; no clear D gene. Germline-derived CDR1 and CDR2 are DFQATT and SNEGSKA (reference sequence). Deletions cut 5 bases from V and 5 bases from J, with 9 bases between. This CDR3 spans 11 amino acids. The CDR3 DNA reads TGCAGTGCTCTGATCCGGTATGGCTACACCTTC. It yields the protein CSALIRYGYTF.

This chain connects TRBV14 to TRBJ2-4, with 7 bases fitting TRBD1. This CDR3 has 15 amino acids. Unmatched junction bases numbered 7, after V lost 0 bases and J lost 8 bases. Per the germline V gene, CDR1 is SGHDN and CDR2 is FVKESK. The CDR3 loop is CASSQEVGGEYIQYF. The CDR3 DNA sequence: TGTGCCAGCAGCCAAGAAGTAGGGGGCGAGTACATTCAGTACTTC.

The DNA of the CDR3 is TGTGCCAGTAGTATAAGAGGGCAGGGGGCGCTAGGGGCCAACGTCCTGACTTTC. This gives the protein CASSIRGQGALGANVLTF. The rearrangement joins TRBV19 to TRBJ2-6; 8 nucleotides align to TRBD1. The CDR3 loop spans 18 amino acids. Germline CDR1 LNHDA, CDR2 SQIVND (reference sequence). With 2 bases clipped from V and 4 bases from J, the junction kept 10 bases outside the gene matches.

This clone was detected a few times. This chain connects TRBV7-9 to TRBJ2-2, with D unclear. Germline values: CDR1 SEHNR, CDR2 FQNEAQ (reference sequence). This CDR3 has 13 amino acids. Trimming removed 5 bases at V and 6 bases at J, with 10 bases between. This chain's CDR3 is CASSPPSPGELFF. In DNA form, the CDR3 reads TGTGCCAGCAGCCCCCCTTCCCCCGGGGAGCTGTTTTTT.

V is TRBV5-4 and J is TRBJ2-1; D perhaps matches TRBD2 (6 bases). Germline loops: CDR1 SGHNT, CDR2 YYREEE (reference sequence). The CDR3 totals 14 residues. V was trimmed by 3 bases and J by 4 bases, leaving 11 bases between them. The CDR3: CASSWRDRYNEQFF. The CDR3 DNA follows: TGTGCCAGCAGCTGGAGGGATAGATACAATGAGCAGTTCTTC.

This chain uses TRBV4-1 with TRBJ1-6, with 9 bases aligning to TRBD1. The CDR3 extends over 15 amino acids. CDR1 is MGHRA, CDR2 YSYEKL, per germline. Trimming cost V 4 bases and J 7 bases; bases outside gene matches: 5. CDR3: CASSPTGTGNSPLHF. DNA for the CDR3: TGCGCCAGCAGCCCGACCGGGACAGGGAATTCACCCCTCCACTTT.

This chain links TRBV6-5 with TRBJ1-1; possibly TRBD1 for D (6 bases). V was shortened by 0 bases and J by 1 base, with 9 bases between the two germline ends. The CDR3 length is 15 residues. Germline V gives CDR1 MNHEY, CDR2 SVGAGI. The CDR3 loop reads CASSYSSRGNTEAFF. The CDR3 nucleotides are TGTGCCAGCAGTTACTCTTCCAGGGGGAACACTGAAGCTTTCTTT.

The CDR3 sequence is CASTLKRGGTGELFF. In DNA, the CDR3 is TGTGCCAGCACCCTCAAGAGGGGCGGAACCGGGGAGCTGTTTTTT. The chain uses TRBV11-2 and TRBJ2-2, with D perhaps given as TRBD1 or TRBD2 (5 bases each). The germline V gene encodes CDR1 SGHAT and CDR2 FQNNGV. The CDR3 extends over 15 amino acids. The germline V and J ends were trimmed by 7 bases and 5 bases, with 17 bases remaining between them.

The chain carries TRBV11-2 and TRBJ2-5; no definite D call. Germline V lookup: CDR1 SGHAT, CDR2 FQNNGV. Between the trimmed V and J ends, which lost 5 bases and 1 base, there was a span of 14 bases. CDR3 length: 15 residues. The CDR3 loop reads CASSPFPGPQETQYF. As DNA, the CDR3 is TGTGCCAGCAGCCCATTTCCAGGCCCCCAAGAGACCCAGTACTTC.

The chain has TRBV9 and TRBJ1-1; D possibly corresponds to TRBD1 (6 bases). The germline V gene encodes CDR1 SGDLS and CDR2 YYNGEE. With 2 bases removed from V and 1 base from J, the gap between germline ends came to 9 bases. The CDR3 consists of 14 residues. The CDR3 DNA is TGTGCCAGCAGCGTGACAGGAGCGAACACTGAAGCTTTCTTT. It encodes CASSVTGANTEAFF.

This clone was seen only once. CDR3 sequence (DNA): TGTGCCTGGAGTTTGACGACAGGTACCTACGAGCAGTACTTC. Amino acids: CAWSLTTGTYEQYF. The V and J genes are TRBV30 and TRBJ2-7, with D possibly TRBD1 on 6 matching bases. V lost 2 bases and J 2 bases, leaving 13 bases between the germline ends. Germline lookup yields CDR1 GTSNPN and CDR2 SVGIG (reference sequence). The CDR3 spans 14 residues.

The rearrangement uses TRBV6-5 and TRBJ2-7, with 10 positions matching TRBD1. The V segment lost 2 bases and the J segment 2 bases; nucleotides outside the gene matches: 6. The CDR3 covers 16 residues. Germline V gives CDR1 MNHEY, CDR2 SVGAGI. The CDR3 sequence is CASSYDGTGATYEQYF. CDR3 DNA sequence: TGTGCCAGCAGTTACGATGGGACAGGGGCGACCTACGAGCAGTACTTC.

For the CDR3, the DNA is TGTGCCAGCAAAAGGGCCACAGATACGCAGTATTTT. This gives the protein CASKRATDTQYF. J is TRBJ2-3 and V is TRBV6-6, with D hard to call. CDR1 and CDR2 (germline): MNHNY, SVGAGI (reference sequence). The CDR3 loop spans 12 amino acids. V dropped 7 bases and J dropped 2 bases, with 7 bases sitting between them.

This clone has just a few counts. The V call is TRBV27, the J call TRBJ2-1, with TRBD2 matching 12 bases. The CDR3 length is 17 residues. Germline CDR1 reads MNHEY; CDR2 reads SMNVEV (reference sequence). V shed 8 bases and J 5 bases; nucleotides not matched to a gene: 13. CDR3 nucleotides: TGTGCCAGCCGCCTAGCGGGAGGGCCAAGCGGAGACAATGAGCAGTTCTTC. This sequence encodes CASRLAGGPSGDNEQFF.

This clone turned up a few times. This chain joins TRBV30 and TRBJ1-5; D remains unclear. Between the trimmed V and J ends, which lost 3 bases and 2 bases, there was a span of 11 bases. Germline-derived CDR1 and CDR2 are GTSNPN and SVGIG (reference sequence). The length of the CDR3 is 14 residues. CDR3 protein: CAWSPYFGNQPQHF. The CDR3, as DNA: TGTGCCTGGAGCCCATACTTCGGCAATCAGCCCCAGCATTTT.

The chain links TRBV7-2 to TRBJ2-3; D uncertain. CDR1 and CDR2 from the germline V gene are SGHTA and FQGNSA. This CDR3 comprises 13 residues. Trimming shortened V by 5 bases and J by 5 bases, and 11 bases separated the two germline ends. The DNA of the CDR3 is TGTGCCAGCAGCGAACGAGGCGGAGATACGCAGTATTTT. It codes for CASSERGGDTQYF.

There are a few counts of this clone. The CDR3 DNA reads TGTGCCAGCAGCCCCGGGTACCTCGGTTCCTACGAGCAGTACTTC. Translating it yields CASSPGYLGSYEQYF. The chain recombines TRBV6-5 with TRBJ2-7; no definite D call. Trimming stripped 6 bases from V and 1 base from J, with 16 bases between. The CDR3 consists of 15 residues. In germline, CDR1 is MNHEY, CDR2 SVGAGI.